The 15 T cell receptor beta chains listed next were all sequenced from one sample in a study of blood T cell repertoires in COVID-19. Measured with immunoSEQ multiplex PCR; TCRdb has only the in-frame clones, and not every one. Here the sample spans about 44,000 clones, roughly four fifths being singletons. Sequenced material: peripheral blood. These receptors all stem from a human donor in a cohort sampled during active COVID-19.

V gene TRBV7-3 combines with J gene TRBJ2-5; a possible D gene is TRBD1 (6 bases). The V gene's germline CDR1 is SGHTA and CDR2 FQGTGA. The CDR3 spans 15 residues. The germline V and J ends were trimmed by 2 bases and 2 bases, with 12 bases remaining between them. CDR3: CASSLFTGMQETQYF. As DNA, the CDR3 is TGTGCCAGCAGCTTATTCACAGGGATGCAAGAGACCCAGTACTTC.

The CDR3 DNA is TGTGCCAGCAGCCCCGGTGGGCGAAATCAGCCCCAGCATTTT. Its protein product is CASSPGGRNQPQHF. The chain uses TRBV7-9 and TRBJ1-5; D remains unclear. The CDR3 sequence is 14 residues long. The germline V and J ends were trimmed by 5 bases and 4 bases, with 12 bases remaining between them. Per the germline V gene, CDR1 is SEHNR and CDR2 is FQNEAQ (reference sequence).

The CDR3, as DNA: TGTGCCAGCTTACGACAGGGGTGGAACACTGAAGCTTTCTTT. Translating it yields CASLRQGWNTEAFF. The rearrangement links TRBV18 to TRBJ1-1; 8 bases line up with TRBD1. V shed 7 bases, J shed 1 base, and the junction held 5 bases outside the gene matches. CDR3 length equals 14 residues. CDR1 is KGHSH, CDR2 LQKENI, per germline.

CDR3 in amino acids: CASSFPGTGDEKLFF. In nucleotides, the CDR3 is TGTGCCAGCAGCTTCCCCGGGACAGGAGATGAAAAACTGTTTTTT. This chain joins TRBV5-6 and TRBJ1-4; 8 bases align to TRBD1. Germline V gene data show CDR1 as SGHDT and CDR2 as YYEEEE. The CDR3 is made up of 15 amino acids. The junction had 6 bases not matched to a gene; V was cut back by 2 bases and J by 6 bases.

This clone was found once. The genes are TRBV27 and TRBJ1-2, with 12 bases matching TRBD1. This CDR3 has 15 amino acids. Germline CDR1 reads MNHEY; CDR2 reads SMNVEV (reference sequence). V gave up 2 bases and J gave up 2 bases; unmatched junction bases: 0. The CDR3 DNA sequence: TGTGCCAGCAGTTTAGGGACAGGGGGCAACTATGGCTACACCTTC. This codes for CASSLGTGGNYGYTF.

This clone was counted a single time. V is TRBV7-9 and J is TRBJ1-1; 10 nucleotides line up with TRBD1. The ends lost 5 bases at V and 2 bases at J; junction bases unmatched: 11. The CDR3 runs 17 residues. Looked up from germline, CDR1 is SEHNR and CDR2 is FQNEAQ (reference sequence). Here the CDR3 DNA reads TGTGCCAGCAGCCCAACCGGGACAGGGGCGCCAAACACTGAAGCTTTCTTT. Encoded protein: CASSPTGTGAPNTEAFF.

This chain connects TRBV6-5 to TRBJ1-4, with 9 bases matching TRBD1. Germline V lookup: CDR1 MNHEY, CDR2 SVGAGI. The V and J ends lost 6 bases and 7 bases, in that order; junction bases with no gene match: 9. The CDR3 length is 15 residues. CDR3 loop: CASSRLQGAGEKLFF. The CDR3 region has the DNA TGTGCCAGCAGCCGGCTACAGGGGGCGGGTGAAAAACTGTTTTTT.

V usage is TRBV6-5 and J usage is TRBJ2-2; tentative D call: TRBD2 (6 bases). This CDR3 is built from 12 residues. Deletions cut 11 bases from V and 3 bases from J, with 10 bases between. In germline, CDR1 is MNHEY, CDR2 SVGAGI. The CDR3 region is CAQWGDTGELFF. The CDR3 DNA is TGTGCCCAATGGGGGGACACCGGGGAGCTGTTTTTT.

The chain employs TRBV5-1 and TRBJ2-5, with 7 bases fitting TRBD1. Trimming removed 5 bases from V and 9 bases from J; junction bases left unmatched: 16. The CDR3 has 15 residues. Germline loops: CDR1 SGHRS, CDR2 YFSETQ. CDR3 protein: CASREGTEASRAQYF. DNA of the CDR3: TGCGCCAGCAGAGAGGGGACAGAGGCAAGTCGGGCCCAGTACTTC.

This sequence joins TRBV7-6 and TRBJ2-5; maybe TRBD1 (5 bases). Germline V gene data show CDR1 as SGHVS and CDR2 as FNYEAQ. The CDR3 runs to 15 residues. Trimming removed 2 bases at V and 4 bases at J, with 14 bases between. In DNA form, the CDR3 reads TGTGCCAGCAGCTTAAGTGGAGCAGGGCGAGAGACCCAGTACTTC. Translating it yields CASSLSGAGRETQYF.

This clone was picked up a small number of times. The chain is built from TRBV18 and TRBJ2-7; 9 nucleotides line up with TRBD2. Germline trimming cut 0 bases from V and 5 bases from J; bases unmatched to any gene: 5. From germline, CDR1 is KGHSH and CDR2 LQKENI. The CDR3 has 15 amino acids. The CDR3 DNA reads as TGTGCCAGCTCACCACCAGCGGGGGGTTCCAACGAGCAGTACTTC. It codes for CASSPPAGGSNEQYF.

This clone was picked up one time. The rearrangement links TRBV27 to TRBJ2-7, with D unresolved. The V and J ends lost 4 bases and 5 bases respectively, with 15 bases between them. Germline assignment: CDR1 MNHEY and CDR2 SMNVEV (reference sequence). The CDR3 is made up of 14 amino acids. DNA for the CDR3: TGTGCCAGCAGTTCGATTGTTAGCTTAGACGAGCAGTACTTC. This translates into CASSSIVSLDEQYF.

This clone was seen only a few times. In DNA, the CDR3 is TGCGCCAGCAGCCAAGCAGGGACTTTAACCTACGAGCAGTACTTC. This codes for CASSQAGTLTYEQYF. This rearrangement joins TRBV4-1 to TRBJ2-7; the D gene is possibly TRBD2 (6 bases). CDR3 length: 15 residues. Per germline, CDR1 MGHRA and CDR2 YSYEKL. The V end lost 1 base, the J end lost 2 bases, and 12 bases lay between the germline ends.

This clone has just a few counts. The CDR3 DNA is TGTGCCAGCAGGCGAGGGACAGGGGTAGAAGGTAGCAATCAGCCCCAGCATTTT. It specifies CASRRGTGVEGSNQPQHF. The V gene is TRBV28, the J gene TRBJ1-5, with TRBD1 matching over 10 bases. This CDR3 region has 18 residues. After removal of 6 bases from V and 0 bases from J, the junction contained 11 bases not matched to a gene. Germline assignment: CDR1 MDHEN and CDR2 SYDVKM.

This clone occurred once. The gene calls are TRBV4-2 and TRBJ2-2; TRBD2 matches 12 bases. Germline CDR1 is LGHNA and CDR2 is YNFKEQ. The CDR3 covers 18 residues. V lost 4 bases to trimming and J lost 0 bases; unmatched junction nucleotides: 6. Here the CDR3 reads CASSPRTSGVANTGELFF. The CDR3 DNA reads as TGTGCCAGCAGCCCCCGGACTAGCGGGGTCGCGAACACCGGGGAGCTGTTTTTT.